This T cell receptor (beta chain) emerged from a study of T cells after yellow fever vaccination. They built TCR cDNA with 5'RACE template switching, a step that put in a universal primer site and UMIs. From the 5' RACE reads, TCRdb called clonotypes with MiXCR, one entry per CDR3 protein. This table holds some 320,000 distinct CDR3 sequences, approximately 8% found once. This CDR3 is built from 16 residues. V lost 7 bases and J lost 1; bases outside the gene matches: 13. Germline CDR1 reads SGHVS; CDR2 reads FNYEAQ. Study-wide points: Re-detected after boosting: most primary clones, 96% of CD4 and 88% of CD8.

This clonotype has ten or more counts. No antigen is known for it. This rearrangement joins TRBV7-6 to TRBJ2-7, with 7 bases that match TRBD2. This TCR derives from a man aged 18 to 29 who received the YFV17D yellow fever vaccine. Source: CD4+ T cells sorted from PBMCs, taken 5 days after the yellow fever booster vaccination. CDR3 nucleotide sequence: TGTGCCAGCACCCCCGGAGCGGGGCCTACGTCCTACGAGCAGTACTTC. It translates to CASTPGAGPTSYEQYF. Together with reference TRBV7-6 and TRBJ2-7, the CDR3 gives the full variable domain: GAGVSQSPRYKVTKRGQDVALRCDPISGHVSLYWYRQALGQGPEFLTYFNYEAQQDKSGLPNDRFSAERPEGSISTLTIQRTEQRDSAMYRCASTPGAGPTSYEQYFGPGTRLTVT.